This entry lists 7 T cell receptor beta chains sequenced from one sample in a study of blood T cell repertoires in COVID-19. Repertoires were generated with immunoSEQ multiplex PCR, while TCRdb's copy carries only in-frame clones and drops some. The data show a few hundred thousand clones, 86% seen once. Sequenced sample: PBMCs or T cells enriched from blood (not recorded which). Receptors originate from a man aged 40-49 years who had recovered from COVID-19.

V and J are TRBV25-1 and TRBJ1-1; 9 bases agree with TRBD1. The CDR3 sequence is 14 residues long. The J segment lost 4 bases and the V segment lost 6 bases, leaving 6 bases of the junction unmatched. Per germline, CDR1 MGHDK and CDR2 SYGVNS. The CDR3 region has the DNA TGTGCCAGCAGCCCAGACAGGGGGGGCACTGAAGCTTTCTTT. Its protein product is CASSPDRGGTEAFF.

CDR3 protein: CASKSVGREHREQFF. CDR3 sequence (DNA): TGTGCCAGTAAATCTGTGGGACGGGAGCATCGTGAGCAGTTCTTC. The chain is built from TRBV19 and TRBJ2-1; D perhaps matches TRBD2 (6 bases). The CDR3 is 15 amino acids. Trimming cost V 7 bases and J 9 bases, with 22 bases left between them. The germline gives CDR1 LNHDA, CDR2 SQIVND (reference sequence).

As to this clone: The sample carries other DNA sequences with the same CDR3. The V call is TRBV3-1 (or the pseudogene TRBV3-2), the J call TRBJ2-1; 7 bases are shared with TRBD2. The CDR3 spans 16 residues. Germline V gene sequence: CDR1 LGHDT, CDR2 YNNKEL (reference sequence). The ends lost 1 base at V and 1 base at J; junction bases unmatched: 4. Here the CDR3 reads CASSQAGGSSYNEQFF. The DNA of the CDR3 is TGTGCCAGCAGCCAAGCTGGCGGGAGTTCCTACAATGAGCAGTTCTTC.

As DNA, the CDR3 is TGTGCCTGGAGTTTGGACAGGGACTACGAGCAGTACTTC. Protein sequence: CAWSLDRDYEQYF. The chain carries TRBV30 and TRBJ2-7; 8 positions agree with TRBD1. Germline-derived CDR1 and CDR2 are GTSNPN and SVGIG (reference sequence). The J segment lost 3 bases and the V segment lost 2 bases, leaving 3 bases of the junction unmatched. This CDR3 comprises 13 residues.

The CDR3 bases are TGTGCCCCGGGACAGCAAAATTCACCCCTCCACTTT. It is translated as CAPGQQNSPLHF. This chain connects TRBV12-3 or TRBV12-4 to TRBJ1-6; 7 bases match TRBD1. The trim removed 11 bases at V and 7 bases at J, leaving 5 bases unmatched. The CDR3 extends over 12 amino acids.

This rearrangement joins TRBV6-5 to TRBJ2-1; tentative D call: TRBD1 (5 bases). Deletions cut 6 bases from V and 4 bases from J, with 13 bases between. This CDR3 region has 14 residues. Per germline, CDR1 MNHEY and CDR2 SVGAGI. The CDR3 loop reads CASSSTTAYNEQFF. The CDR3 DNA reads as TGTGCCAGCAGCAGCACGACAGCATACAATGAGCAGTTCTTC.

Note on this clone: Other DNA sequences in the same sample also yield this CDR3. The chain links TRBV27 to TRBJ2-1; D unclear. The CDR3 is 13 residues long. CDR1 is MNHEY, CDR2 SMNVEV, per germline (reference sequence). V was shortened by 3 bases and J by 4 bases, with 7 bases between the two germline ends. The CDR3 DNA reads TGTGCCAGCAGTTTGAGCTCTTACAATGAGCAGTTCTTC. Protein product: CASSLSSYNEQFF.